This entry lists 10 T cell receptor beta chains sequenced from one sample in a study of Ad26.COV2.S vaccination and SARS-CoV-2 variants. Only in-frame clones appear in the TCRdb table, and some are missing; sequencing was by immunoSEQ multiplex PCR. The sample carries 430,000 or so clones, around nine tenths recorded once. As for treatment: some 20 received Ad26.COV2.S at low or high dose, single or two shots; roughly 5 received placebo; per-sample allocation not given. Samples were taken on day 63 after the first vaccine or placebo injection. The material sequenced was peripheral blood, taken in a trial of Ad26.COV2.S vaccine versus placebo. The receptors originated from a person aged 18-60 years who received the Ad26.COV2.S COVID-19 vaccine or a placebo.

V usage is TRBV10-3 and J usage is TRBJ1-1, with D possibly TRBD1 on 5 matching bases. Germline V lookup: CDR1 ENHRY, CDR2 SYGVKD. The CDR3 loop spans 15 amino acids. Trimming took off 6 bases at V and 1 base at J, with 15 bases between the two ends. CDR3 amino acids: CAISTQVGANTEAFF. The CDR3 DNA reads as TGTGCCATCAGCACTCAGGTCGGGGCGAACACTGAAGCTTTCTTT.

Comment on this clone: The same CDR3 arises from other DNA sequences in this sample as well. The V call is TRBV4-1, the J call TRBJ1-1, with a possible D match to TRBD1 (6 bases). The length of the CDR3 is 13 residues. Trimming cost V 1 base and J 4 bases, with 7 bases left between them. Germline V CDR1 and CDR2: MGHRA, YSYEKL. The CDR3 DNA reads TGCGCCAGCAGCCAAGGCAGGGGCACTGAAGCTTTCTTT. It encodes CASSQGRGTEAFF.

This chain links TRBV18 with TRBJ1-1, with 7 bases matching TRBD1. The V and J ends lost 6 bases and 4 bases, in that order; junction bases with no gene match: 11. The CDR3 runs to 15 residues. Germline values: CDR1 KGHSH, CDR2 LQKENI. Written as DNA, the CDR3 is TGTGCCAGCTCCCCAATGGACAGGTTTCGCACTGAAGCTTTCTTT. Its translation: CASSPMDRFRTEAFF.

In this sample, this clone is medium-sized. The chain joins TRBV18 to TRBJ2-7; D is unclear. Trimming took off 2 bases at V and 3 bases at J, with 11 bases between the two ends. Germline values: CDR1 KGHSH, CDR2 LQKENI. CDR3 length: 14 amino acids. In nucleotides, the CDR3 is TGTGCCAGCTCACCAGTTAGCAGCGTCTACGAGCAGTACTTC. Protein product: CASSPVSSVYEQYF.

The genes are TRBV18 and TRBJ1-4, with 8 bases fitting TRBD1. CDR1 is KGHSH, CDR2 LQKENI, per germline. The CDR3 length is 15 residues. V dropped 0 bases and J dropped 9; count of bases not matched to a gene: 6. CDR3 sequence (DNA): TGTGCCAGCTCACCACCGACACAGGGGGGCAAAAAACTGTTTTTT. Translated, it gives CASSPPTQGGKKLFF.

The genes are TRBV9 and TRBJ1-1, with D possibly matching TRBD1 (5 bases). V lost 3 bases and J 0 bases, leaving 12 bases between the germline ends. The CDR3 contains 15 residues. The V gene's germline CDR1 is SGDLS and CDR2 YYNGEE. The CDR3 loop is CASSGTEGLNTEAFF. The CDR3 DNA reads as TGTGCCAGCAGCGGGACCGAGGGGTTGAACACTGAAGCTTTCTTT.

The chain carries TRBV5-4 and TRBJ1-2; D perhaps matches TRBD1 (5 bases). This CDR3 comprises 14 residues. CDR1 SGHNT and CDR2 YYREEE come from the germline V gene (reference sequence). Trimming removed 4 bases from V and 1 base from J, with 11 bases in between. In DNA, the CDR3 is TGTGCCAGCAGCCACCGGGACTTTAACTATGGCTACACCTTC. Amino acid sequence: CASSHRDFNYGYTF.

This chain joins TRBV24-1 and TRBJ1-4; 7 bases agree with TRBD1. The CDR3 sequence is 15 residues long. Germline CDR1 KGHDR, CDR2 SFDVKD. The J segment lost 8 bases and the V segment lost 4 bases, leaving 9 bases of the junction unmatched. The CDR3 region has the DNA TGTGCCACCAGTGACTTCAGGGGGGGAGACGAAAAACTGTTTTTT. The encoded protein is CATSDFRGGDEKLFF.

The CDR3 is CASSFDRDSGANVLTF. CDR3 in DNA: TGTGCCAGCAGTTTCGACAGGGACTCTGGGGCCAACGTCCTGACTTTC. J is TRBJ2-6 and V is TRBV6-5; 7 bases match TRBD1. The junction had 3 bases not matched to a gene; V was cut back by 4 bases and J by 0 bases. The CDR3 totals 16 residues. Germline-derived CDR1 and CDR2 are MNHEY and SVGAGI.

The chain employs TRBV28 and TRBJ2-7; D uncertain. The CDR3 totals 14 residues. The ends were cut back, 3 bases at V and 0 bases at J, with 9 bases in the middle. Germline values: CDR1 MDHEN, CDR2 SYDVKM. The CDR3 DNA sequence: TGTGCCAGCAGTTTTTATGGCAGCTCCTACGAGCAGTACTTC. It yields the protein CASSFYGSSYEQYF.